Reported below is one T cell receptor beta chain. Its antigen is not known. The V end lost 0 bases, the J end lost 2 bases, and 8 bases lay between the germline ends. The CDR3 loop spans 14 amino acids. Germline CDR1 and CDR2: SGHRS and YFSETQ. This sample was included in a study of T cell responses to AZD1222 COVID-19 vaccine. Whole-study results and caveats: At 160-218 and 743-854, vaccine-associated CD4 TCRs were dominant, and they spanned spike. The peak T cell response came first, and repertoires were sampled only after it.

Libraries were prepared by immunoSEQ multiplex PCR; TCRdb keeps only in-frame clonotypes and omits some of them. The sample lists approximately 150,000 clones, 92% occurring once. Analysis merged second doses at about 4 or about 12 weeks. This TCR was sampled from an adult who received the AZD1222 COVID-19 vaccine. This specimen consisted of peripheral blood, obtained 28 days after the second AZD1222 dose. This chain uses TRBV5-1 with TRBJ1-2; D is undetermined. The CDR3 sequence is CASSLVPANYGYTF. The CDR3, as DNA: TGCGCCAGCAGCTTGGTCCCAGCCAACTATGGCTACACCTTC.